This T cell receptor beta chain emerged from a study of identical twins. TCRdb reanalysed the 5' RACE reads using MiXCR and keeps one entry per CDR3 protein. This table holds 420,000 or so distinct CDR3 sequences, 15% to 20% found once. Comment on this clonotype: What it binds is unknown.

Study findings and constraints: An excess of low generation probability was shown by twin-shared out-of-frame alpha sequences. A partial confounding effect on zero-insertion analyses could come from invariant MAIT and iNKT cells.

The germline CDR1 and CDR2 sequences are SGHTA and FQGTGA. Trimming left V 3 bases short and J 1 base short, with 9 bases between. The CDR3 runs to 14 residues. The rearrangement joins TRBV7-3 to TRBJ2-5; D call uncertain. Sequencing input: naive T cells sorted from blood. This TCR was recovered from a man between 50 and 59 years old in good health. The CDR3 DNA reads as TGTGCCAGCAGCTTGATGGCGGCCCAAGAGACCCAGTACTTC. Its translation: CASSLMAAQETQYF.